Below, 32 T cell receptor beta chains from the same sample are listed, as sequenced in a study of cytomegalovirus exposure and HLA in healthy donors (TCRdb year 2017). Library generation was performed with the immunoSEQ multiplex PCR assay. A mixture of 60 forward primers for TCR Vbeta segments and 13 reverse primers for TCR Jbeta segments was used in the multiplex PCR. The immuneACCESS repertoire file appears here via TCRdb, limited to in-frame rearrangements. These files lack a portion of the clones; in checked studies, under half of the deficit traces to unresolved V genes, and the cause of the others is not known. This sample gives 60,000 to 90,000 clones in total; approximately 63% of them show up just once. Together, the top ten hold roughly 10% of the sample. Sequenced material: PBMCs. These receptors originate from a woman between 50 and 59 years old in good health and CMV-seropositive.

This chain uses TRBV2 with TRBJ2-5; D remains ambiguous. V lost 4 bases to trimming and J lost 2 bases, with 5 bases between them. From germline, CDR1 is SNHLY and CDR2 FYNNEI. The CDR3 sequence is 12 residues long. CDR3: CASSGQQETQYF. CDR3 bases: TGTGCCAGCAGTGGTCAGCAAGAGACCCAGTACTTC.

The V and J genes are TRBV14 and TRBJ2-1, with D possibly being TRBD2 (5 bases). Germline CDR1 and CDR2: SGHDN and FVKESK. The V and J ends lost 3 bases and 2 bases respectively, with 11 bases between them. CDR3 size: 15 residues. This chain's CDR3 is CASSQHSGTYNEQFF. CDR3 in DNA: TGTGCCAGCAGCCAGCACAGCGGTACCTACAATGAGCAGTTCTTC.

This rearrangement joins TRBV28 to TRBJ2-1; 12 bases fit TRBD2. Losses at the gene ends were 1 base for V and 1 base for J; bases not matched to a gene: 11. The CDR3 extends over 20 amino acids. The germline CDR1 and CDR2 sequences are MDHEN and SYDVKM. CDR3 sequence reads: CASSLYRASGGAGSYNEQFF. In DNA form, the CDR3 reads TGTGCCAGCAGTTTATATAGGGCTAGCGGGGGGGCAGGATCCTACAATGAGCAGTTCTTC.

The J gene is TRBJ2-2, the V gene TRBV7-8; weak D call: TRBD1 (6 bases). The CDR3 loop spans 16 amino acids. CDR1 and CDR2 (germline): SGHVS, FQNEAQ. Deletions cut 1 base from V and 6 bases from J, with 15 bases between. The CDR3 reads CASSLGSPGAAGELFF. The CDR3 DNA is TGTGCCAGCAGCTTAGGGTCCCCAGGGGCGGCCGGGGAGCTGTTTTTT.

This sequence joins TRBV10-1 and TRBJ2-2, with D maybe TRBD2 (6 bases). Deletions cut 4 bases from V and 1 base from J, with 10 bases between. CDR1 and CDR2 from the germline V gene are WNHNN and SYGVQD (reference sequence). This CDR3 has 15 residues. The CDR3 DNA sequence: TGCGCCAGCAGTGCGGCCGGGAGGAACACCGGGGAGCTGTTTTTT. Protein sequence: CASSAAGRNTGELFF.

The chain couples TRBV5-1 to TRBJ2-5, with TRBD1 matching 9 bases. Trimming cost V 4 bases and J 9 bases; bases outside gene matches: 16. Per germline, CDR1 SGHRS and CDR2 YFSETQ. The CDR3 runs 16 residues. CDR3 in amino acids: CASSKQGAGRGEAQYF. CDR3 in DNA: TGCGCCAGCAGCAAACAGGGGGCGGGCCGAGGGGAGGCCCAGTACTTC.

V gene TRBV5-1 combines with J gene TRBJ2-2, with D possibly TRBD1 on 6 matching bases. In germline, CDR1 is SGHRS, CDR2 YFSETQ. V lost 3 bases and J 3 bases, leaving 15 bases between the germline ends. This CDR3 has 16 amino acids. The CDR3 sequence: CASSYGAPGDTGELFF. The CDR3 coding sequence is TGCGCCAGCAGCTACGGCGCTCCAGGGGACACCGGGGAGCTGTTTTTT.

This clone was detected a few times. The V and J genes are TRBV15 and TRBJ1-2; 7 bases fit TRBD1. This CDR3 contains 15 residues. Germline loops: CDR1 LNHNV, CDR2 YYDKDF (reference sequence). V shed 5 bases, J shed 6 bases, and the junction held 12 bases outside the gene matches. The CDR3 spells CATSSQVRGRDGYTF. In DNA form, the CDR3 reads TGTGCCACCAGCTCCCAAGTGAGGGGGCGCGATGGCTACACCTTC.

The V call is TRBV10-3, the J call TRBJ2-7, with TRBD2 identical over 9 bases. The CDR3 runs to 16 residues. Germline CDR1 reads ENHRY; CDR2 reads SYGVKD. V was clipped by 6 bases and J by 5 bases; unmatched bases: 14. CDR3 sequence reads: CAIRTSVGSGSHEQYF. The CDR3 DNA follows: TGTGCCATCAGGACTTCGGTCGGTAGCGGGAGCCACGAGCAGTACTTC.

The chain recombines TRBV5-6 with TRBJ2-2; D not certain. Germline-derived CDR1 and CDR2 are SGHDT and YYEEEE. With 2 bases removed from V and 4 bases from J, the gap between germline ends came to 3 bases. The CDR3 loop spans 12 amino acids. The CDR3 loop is CASSFFTGELFF. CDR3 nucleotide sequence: TGTGCCAGCAGCTTCTTCACCGGGGAGCTGTTTTTT.

The DNA of the CDR3 is TGTGCCAGCAGTTTATTCCCTAGCGGGGGTAACCAGTACTTC. Its translation is CASSLFPSGGNQYF. V is TRBV27 and J is TRBJ2-5; 10 nucleotides line up with TRBD2. The CDR3 has 14 amino acids. Germline V gene lookup returns CDR1 MNHEY and CDR2 SMNVEV (reference sequence). The trim removed 1 base at V and 10 bases at J, leaving 6 bases unmatched.

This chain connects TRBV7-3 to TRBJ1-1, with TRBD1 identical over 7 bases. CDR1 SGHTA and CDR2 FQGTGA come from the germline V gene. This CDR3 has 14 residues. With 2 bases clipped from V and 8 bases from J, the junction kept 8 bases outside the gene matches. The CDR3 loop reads CASSLQAQGGEAFF. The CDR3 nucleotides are TGTGCCAGCAGCTTACAAGCTCAGGGGGGCGAAGCTTTCTTT.

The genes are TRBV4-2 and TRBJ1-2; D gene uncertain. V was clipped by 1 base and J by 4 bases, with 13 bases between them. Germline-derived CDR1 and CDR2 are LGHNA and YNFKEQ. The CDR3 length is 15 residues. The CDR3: CASSQGTLNPYGYTF. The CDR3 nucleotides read TGTGCCAGCAGCCAAGGGACTTTAAACCCCTATGGCTACACCTTC.

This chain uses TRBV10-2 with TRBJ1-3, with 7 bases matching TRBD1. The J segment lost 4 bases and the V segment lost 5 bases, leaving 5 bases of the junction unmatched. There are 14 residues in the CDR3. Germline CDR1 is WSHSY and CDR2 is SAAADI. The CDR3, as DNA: TGCGCCAGCAGTTCTACAGGGGCAGGAAACACCATATATTTT. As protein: CASSSTGAGNTIYF.

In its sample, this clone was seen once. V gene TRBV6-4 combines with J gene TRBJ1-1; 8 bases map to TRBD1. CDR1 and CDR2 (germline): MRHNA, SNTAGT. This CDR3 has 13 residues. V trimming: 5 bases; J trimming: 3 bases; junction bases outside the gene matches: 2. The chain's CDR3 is CASSSQGDTEAFF. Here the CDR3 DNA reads TGTGCCAGCAGTTCACAGGGGGACACTGAAGCTTTCTTT.

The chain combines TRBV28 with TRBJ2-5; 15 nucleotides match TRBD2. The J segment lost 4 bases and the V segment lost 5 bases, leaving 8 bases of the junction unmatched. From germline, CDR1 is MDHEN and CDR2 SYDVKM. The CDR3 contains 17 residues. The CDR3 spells CASSGTSGGPVGETQYF. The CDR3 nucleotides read TGTGCCAGCAGTGGGACTAGCGGGGGGCCGGTTGGAGAGACCCAGTACTTC.

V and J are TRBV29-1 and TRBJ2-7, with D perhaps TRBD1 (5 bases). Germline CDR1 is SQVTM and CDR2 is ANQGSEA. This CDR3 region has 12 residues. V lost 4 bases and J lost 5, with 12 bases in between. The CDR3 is CSVGSGSHEQYF. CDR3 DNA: TGCAGCGTTGGGTCAGGGTCCCACGAGCAGTACTTC.

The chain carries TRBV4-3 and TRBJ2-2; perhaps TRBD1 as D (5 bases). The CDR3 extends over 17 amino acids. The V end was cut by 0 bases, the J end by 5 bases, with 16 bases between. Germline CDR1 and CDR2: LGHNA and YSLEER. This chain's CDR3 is CASSQDSIRVWTGELFF. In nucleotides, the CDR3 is TGCGCCAGCAGCCAAGATAGTATCAGGGTATGGACCGGGGAGCTGTTTTTT.

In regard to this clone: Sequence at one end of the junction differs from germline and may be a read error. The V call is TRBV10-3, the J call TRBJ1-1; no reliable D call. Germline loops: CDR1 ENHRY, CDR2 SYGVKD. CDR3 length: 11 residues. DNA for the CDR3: TGTGCCACCAGTCAGAACACTGAAGCTTTCTTT. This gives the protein CATSQNTEAFF.

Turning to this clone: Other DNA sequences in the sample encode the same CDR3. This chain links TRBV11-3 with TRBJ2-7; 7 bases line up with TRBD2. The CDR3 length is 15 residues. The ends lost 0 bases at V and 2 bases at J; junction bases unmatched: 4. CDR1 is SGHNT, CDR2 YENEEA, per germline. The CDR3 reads CASSLEAGETYEQYF. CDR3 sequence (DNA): TGTGCCAGCAGCTTAGAGGCGGGGGAGACCTACGAGCAGTACTTC.

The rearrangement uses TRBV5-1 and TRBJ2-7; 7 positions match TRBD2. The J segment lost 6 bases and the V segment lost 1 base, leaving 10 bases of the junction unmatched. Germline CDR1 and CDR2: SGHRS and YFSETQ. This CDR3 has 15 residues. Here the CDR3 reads CASSLSLAGASEQYF. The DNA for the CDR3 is TGCGCCAGCAGCTTGTCCCTTGCGGGAGCTTCCGAGCAGTACTTC.

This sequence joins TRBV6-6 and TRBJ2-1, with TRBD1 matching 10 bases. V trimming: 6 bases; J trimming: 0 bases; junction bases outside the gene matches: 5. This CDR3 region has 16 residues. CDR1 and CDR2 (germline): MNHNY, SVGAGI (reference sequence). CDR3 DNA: TGTGCCAGCAGAGACAGGGGGCCGGGCTCCTACAATGAGCAGTTCTTC. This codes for CASRDRGPGSYNEQFF.

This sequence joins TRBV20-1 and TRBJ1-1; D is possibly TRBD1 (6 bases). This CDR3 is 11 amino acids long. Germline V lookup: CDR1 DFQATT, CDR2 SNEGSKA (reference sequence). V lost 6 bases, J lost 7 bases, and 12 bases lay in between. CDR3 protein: CSAPGEGEAFF. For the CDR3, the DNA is TGCAGTGCCCCAGGGGAGGGTGAAGCTTTCTTT.

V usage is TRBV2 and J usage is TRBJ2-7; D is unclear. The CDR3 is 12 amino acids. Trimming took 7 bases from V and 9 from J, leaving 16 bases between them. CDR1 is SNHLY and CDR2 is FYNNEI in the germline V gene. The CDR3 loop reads CASTTSRSGQYF. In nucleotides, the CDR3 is TGTGCCAGCACCACAAGTAGGTCAGGGCAGTACTTC.

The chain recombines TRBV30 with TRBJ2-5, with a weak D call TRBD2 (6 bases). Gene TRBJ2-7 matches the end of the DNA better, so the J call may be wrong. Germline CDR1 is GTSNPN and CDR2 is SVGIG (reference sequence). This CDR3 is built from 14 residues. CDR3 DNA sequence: TGTGCCTGGATGTCTAGCGCAATGAGTTACGAGCAGTACTTC. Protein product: CAWMSSAMSYEQYF.

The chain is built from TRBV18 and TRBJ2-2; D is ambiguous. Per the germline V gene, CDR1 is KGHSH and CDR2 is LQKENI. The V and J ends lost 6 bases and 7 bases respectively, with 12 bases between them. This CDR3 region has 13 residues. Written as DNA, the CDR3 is TGTGCCAGCTCGCCAAACACATTCGGGGAGCTGTTTTTT. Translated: CASSPNTFGELFF.

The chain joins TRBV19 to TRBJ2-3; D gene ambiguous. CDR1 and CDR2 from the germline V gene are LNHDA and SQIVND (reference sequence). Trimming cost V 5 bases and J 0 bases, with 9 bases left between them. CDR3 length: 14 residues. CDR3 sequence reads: CASSPRTSTDTQYF. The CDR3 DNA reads TGTGCCAGTAGTCCGAGAACCAGCACAGATACGCAGTATTTT.

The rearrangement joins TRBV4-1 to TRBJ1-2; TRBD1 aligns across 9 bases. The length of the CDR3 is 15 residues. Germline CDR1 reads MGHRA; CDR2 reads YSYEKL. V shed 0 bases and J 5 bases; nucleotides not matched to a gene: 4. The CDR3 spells CASSQDFGTGYGYTF. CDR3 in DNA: TGCGCCAGCAGCCAAGACTTCGGGACAGGGTATGGCTACACCTTC.

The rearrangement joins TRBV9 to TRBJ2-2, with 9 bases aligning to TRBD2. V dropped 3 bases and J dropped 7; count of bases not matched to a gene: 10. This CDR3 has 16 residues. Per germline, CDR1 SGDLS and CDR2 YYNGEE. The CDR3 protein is CASSASGGRFGGELFF. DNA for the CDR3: TGTGCCAGCAGCGCCAGCGGGGGGCGTTTCGGCGGGGAGCTGTTTTTT.

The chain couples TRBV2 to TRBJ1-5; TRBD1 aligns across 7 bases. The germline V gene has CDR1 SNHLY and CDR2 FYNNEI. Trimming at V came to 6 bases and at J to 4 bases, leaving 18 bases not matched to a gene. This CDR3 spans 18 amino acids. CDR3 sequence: CASRDQYGAGTANQPQHF. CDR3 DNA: TGTGCCAGCAGGGACCAGTACGGGGCCGGGACAGCTAATCAGCCCCAGCATTTT.

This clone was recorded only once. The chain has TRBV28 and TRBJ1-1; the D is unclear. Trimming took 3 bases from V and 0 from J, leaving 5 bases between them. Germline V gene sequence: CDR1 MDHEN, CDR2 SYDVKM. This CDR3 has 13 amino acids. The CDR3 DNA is TGTGCCAGCAGTTTTCAATTGAACACTGAAGCTTTCTTT. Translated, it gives CASSFQLNTEAFF.

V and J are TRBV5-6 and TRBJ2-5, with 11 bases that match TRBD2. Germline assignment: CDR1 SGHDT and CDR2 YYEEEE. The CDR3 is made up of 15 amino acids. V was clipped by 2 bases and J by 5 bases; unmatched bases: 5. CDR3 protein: CASSFSGRVWETQYF. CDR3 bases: TGTGCCAGCAGCTTTAGCGGGAGGGTTTGGGAGACCCAGTACTTC.